This T cell receptor beta chain was retrieved from a study of blood T cell repertoires in COVID-19. Study in general: The United States, Italy and Spain supplied acute and convalescent COVID-19 samples.

The CDR3 has 19 amino acids. The J segment lost 6 bases and the V segment lost 2 bases, leaving 10 bases of the junction unmatched. Study processing details: Using reference gene primer amplification, nucleated cell counts were estimated. Libraries were prepared by immunoSEQ multiplex PCR; TCRdb keeps only in-frame clonotypes and omits some of them. The V and J calls and clone size are taken from that table; D and trimming were inferred from the DNA. The sample has some 250,000 clones, 80% to 85% seen once; the top ten hold 9.5% to 15%. This clone was recorded a few times. Sequencing used peripheral blood. This clonotype originated in a woman aged 60 to 75 with active or convalescent COVID-19. The rearrangement joins TRBV5-3 to TRBJ2-2; TRBD2 matches 16 bases. TRBV5-3 is recorded as an ORF, its role being uncertain. The CDR3 DNA reads TGTGCCAGAAGCTTCCCGGGACTAGCGGGGGGGCTCGACGCCGGGGAGCTGTTTTTT. Residues: CARSFPGLAGGLDAGELFF.